This T cell receptor beta chain was profiled in a study of identical twins. A single record per CDR3 protein comes from TCRdb applying MiXCR to the 5' RACE reads. The sample records hundreds of thousands of distinct CDR3 sequences, approximately 13% being singletons. The V gene lost 6 bases and the J gene lost 3 bases, with 12 bases spanning the gap. Germline values: CDR1 MDHEN, CDR2 SYDVKM. The CDR3 covers 14 residues. This clonotype turned up a few times. These same data were also listed under a study on yellow fever vaccine responses in identical twins.

The V gene is TRBV28, the J gene TRBJ2-1; unclear D gene. The material sequenced was PBMCs. The sequence was obtained from a woman under 30 in good health. CDR3 nucleotide sequence: TGTGCCAGCAGCACTTTGTTCCGCTACAATGAGCAGTTCTTC. Translated, it gives CASSTLFRYNEQFF.